This TCR beta chain was captured by sequencing in a study of cytomegalovirus exposure and HLA in healthy donors (dated by TCRdb to 2016 to 2017). Notes on the research overall: An earlier analysis of some 550 of the donors reported 250 to 300 Gb of sequence data and 117 million unique TCR beta sequences from about 200 million T cells. Approximately 300 gigabases of sequencing data and 75 million to 85 million unique TCR sequences made up an early release that covered several hundred HLA-typed donors. Of the 398 genotyped donors, approximately 83% fell in the genetic ancestry cluster associated with self-reported Caucasian donors. The aim of the study was to test whether cataloging public T cell receptors could identify signatures of past pathogen exposure. The T cell repertoires of 700 or so subjects were profiled by immunosequencing and related to cytomegalovirus serostatus. Along with the roughly 610-subject first cohort, a separate validation cohort of roughly 110 different subjects was used. The study combined high-throughput TCR immunosequencing, statistical association of individual TCRs with disease status, and machine learning to predict cytomegalovirus infection status. In a later analysis, previously published TCR beta repertoires from more than 500 donors were re-analyzed and high-resolution HLA genotyping was added so that TCR occurrence patterns could be studied. Rather than using new phenotypic data, the later analysis identified candidate immune exposures from TCR beta sequences and from how often those sequences occurred across donors. To decide whether each TCR beta V gene segment behaved as functional or pseudogenic, an earlier analysis of 587 of the donors relied on high-throughput TCR beta sequencing. Alongside the repertoire data, information on donor age, sex, ethnicity and CMV serostatus was compiled. In a later genetic analysis, genome-wide SNP genotypes for about 65% of the 666 donors were used, and that subset was treated as a discovery cohort. Every discovery cohort repertoire had been produced on one sequencing platform. Both class I and class II loci were covered by HLA typing, at four-digit resolution. Typing coverage differed by locus: A, B, C, DRB1 and DQB1 were typed in roughly 620-630 donors, DQA1 in 522, DPA1 in approximately 610, and DPB1 in about 450. A handful of DR-DQ haplotypes were treated as single units for association and clustering because of strong linkage in the cohort. On average, around 240,000 unique TCR beta nucleotide sequences were sequenced per donor among 300 to 500 genotyped donors of the cohort, with around 19% of those sequences being non-productive. General findings and caveats noted by the study authors: In both the original and validation cohorts, the classifier was reported to diagnose cytomegalovirus status with high specificity and sensitivity. The earlier analysis of approximately 540 of the donors excluded some 15 rarely observed V segments, including chromosome 9 orphons, because counts were too low. A few of the identified cytomegalovirus-associated TCR beta chains were confirmed in vitro to be specific for cytomegalovirus antigens. Because HLA typing was unavailable for some donors at each locus, only the typed subset was used in association tests. V-gene and J-gene trimming of TCR beta chains was associated with a missense DCLRE1C variant in a later genetic analysis, and the association was replicated in an independent cohort. A later analysis found that HLA-associated TCR beta chains were more clonally expanded and had lower generation probabilities than equally common non-associated chains. Several of the top co-occurrence clusters appeared to be linked to parvovirus B19, influenza, CMV and Epstein-Barr virus, according to a later analysis. Most CMV-associated TCR beta chains appeared to be HLA-restricted in a later analysis, and the HLA associations seemed to be driven largely by CMV exposure. In an earlier analysis of about 600 of the donors, most TCR beta V segments appeared in productive rearrangements about 87% or about 30% of the time, broadly matching IMGT annotations. According to a later analysis, TCR association rates differed among HLA loci, with DRB1 alleles showing the most associated TCRs and HLA-C alleles showing the fewest. A further reported finding was that TCR beta sequences accurately predicted the HLA-A and HLA-B alleles for most subjects in the first cohort. A later analysis associated 16,951 TCR beta sequences with specific HLA alleles at a false discovery rate of 0.05. Linkage disequilibrium might explain the correlated functional status among segregating V segments, but an unknown experimental factor could not be excluded. A cluster of highly shared sequence variants was judged likely to represent a technical artifact of the sequencing pipeline. It was suggested by the authors that the approach could potentially be generalized to other disease states and immunological phenotypes. While some public TCRs were present in many individuals, most TCR sequences turned up only very rarely across donors. Sequencing depth was assumed to be roughly uniform across donors in the presence/absence analyses, though that assumption may not hold. In this cohort, only TCR beta chains were sequenced, and detectable features were limited by the absence of alpha or paired-chain data. When HLA alleles, especially DR and DQ, strongly co-occurred, attributing TCR associations to individual alleles was difficult. Compared with the approximately 670-donor mean, donors in an Asian-associated ancestry cluster had fewer N-insertions in productive TCRs, according to a later genetic analysis. The study listed 164 TCR beta chains as associated with cytomegalovirus. For the cohort, immune exposure information was limited to CMV serostatus.

Note on this clone: No cognate antigen has been identified for it. No clone much larger than this one lies a single base away; base qualities are absent.

The library was built by means of the immunoSEQ multiplex PCR assay. For the multiplex PCR, a mixture combining 60 forward primers for TCR Vbeta segments and 13 reverse primers for TCR Jbeta segments was used. The CDR3 region of rearranged TCR beta genes was amplified from genomic DNA by a multiplex PCR assay. On the Illumina HiSeq System, the amplified TCR beta libraries were sequenced as 87-base-pair reads. On the authors' methods: A later analysis counted 75 million to 100 million unique TCR beta chains across the 600 to 850 repertoires, and some 11 million of these chains were shared by at least two donors. Raw reads were error-corrected and collapsed into unique sequences by a nearest-neighbor algorithm in which closely related sequences were merged to remove PCR and sequencing errors. CDR3 sequences were aligned to IMGT reference sequences to assign V, D and J gene segments. For a sequence to be retained, a match of at least six nucleotides was required to both a V gene segment and a J gene segment. Rearrangements were called productive when the CDR3 lacked stop codons and stayed in frame with V and J; all others were non-productive. CDR3 was defined according to IMGT convention as the region running from the second conserved V-encoded cysteine to the conserved J-encoded phenylalanine. The earlier analysis of about 610 of the donors excluded sequences that lacked an unambiguous match to a single V gene segment. In an earlier analysis of a few hundred of the donors, V segments were called functional above 56.7% productive rearrangements and were called segregating when the between-donor standard deviation exceeded 5%. A statistical classification framework was built to diagnose cytomegalovirus status from the catalog of TCR beta chain sequences. V and J gene assignment, in a later analysis, came from comparing TCR nucleotide sequences with IMGT/GENE-DB human TR gene sequences. A later analysis assigned CDR3 sequences and most-parsimonious VDJ recombination scenarios with the TCRdist pipeline. In a later analysis, each TCR beta chain was defined by its CDR3 amino acid sequence together with its V-gene family, and reads without a unique V-gene family were excluded. As a way to deal with suspected cross-contamination and a sequencing artifact, a later analysis dropped 500 to 700 nucleotide sequences that were highly shared and had low generation probability. In a later analysis, a clonal expansion index for each public chain was calculated from normalized within-repertoire ranks of inferred template counts. Generation probabilities in a later analysis came from a VDJ recombination model fitted to out-of-frame rearrangements, and those results were checked against IGoR. A later analysis scored TCR-TCR, TCR-HLA and TCR-CMV co-occurrence with hypergeometric tests, applying a repertoire-size bias correction to TCR pairs. In a later analysis, false discovery rates were estimated by permuting HLA or CMV assignments 20 times. In a later analysis, co-occurring TCRs were grouped using DBSCAN, with TCRdist sequence similarity added in when clustering inside HLA-allele-positive subsets. For co-occurrence clustering, repertoires with fewer than 30,000 or more than 120,000 public chains were excluded, along with four to six repertoires with anomalous nucleotide sharing. TCRdb provides this immuneACCESS table in a form limited to in-frame rearrangements. Some clones are lacking; in checked studies, under half of them reflect an unresolved V gene, and why the rest are absent is not known. The DNA gave D and trimming, while V, J and clone size come from that table. The sample table shows some 190,000 clones, and roughly 82% are seen once. In total, the top ten clones hold less than 2% of the sample.

In total, approximately 610 healthy bone marrow donors made up the cohort. At the time of sampling, every cohort member was nominally healthy, though immune exposures that went unrecorded were likely present. The donor was CMV seronegative and was included in the group of several hundred seronegative cohort members. Every donor gave a peripheral blood sample, and the peripheral blood mononuclear cells from that sample were used for TCR beta sequencing. Genomic DNA extraction from the blood cell samples was performed with the Qiagen DNeasy Blood Extraction Kit. The sample was PBMCs. This TCR derives from a middle-aged man in good health and CMV-seronegative.

The bases are TGTGCCAGCAGACCCCCATTTAGAACTCTTAACACCGGGGAGCTGTTTTTT. Its coded protein is CASRPPFRTLNTGELFF. Here the chain combines TRBV7-9 and TRBJ2-2; the D gene identity is not certain. According to the germline V gene (reference sequence), CDR1 reads SEHNR and CDR2 reads FQNEAQ. Between the V and J ends, shortened by 6 bases and 2 bases respectively, the junction contains 19 bases. The cysteine opens and the phenylalanine closes a CDR3 of 17 amino acids. The read is trimmed to its CDR3 DNA, 51 bases read in frame from base 1.